The clone carrying this T cell receptor (beta chain) was observed a few times. Its cognate antigen is unknown. The data derive from a study of identical twins. The length of the CDR3 is 19 residues. The J segment lost 0 bases and the V segment lost 1 base, leaving 7 bases of the junction unmatched. The V gene's germline CDR1 is SGHVS and CDR2 FQNEAQ. Overall study results and limits: Cross-sectional statistics, not tracking of the same donors, supported the conclusions. Insertions were reduced in abundant cord blood beta clonotypes but not in memory repertoires.

Template switching (which added a universal primer site) was used, and cDNA carried unique molecular identifiers. A single record per CDR3 protein comes from TCRdb applying MiXCR to the 5' RACE reads. The table has about 1.7 million distinct CDR3 sequences, under 35% seen once. The receptor's source is a newborn girl in good health. Sequencing was performed on cord blood. This sequence joins TRBV7-8 and TRBJ2-6; 9 nucleotides line up with TRBD1. CDR3 residues: CASSLVRDRVPSGANVLTF. CDR3 in DNA: TGTGCCAGCAGCTTAGTAAGGGACAGGGTCCCCTCTGGGGCCAACGTCCTGACTTTC.